The text below deals with one T cell receptor beta chain. Its antigen is still unknown. The CDR3 runs 13 residues. Germline V gene data show CDR1 as SEHNR and CDR2 as FQNEAQ (reference sequence). The V end was cut by 0 bases, the J end by 8 bases, with 10 bases between. This entry belongs to a study of blood T cells in healthy people across ages. Study-wide findings and caveats: The study regarded diversity estimates from one million T cells as underestimates.

A second about 6 to 12 cycle PCR used barcoded and J-beta primers. All cDNA molecules were each tagged by a template-switch adaptor with 12 random nucleotides. Via MiXCR, TCRdb re-called the 5' RACE reads, giving one row per CDR3 protein. In the table there are over 1,300,000 distinct CDR3 sequences, roughly 60% of which are singletons. The people who gave samples were healthy Caucasians from Russia, aged roughly 6 to 100. The chain has TRBV7-9 and TRBJ1-1; D is perhaps TRBD1 (5 bases). This sequence originates from a man aged 18 to 30 in good health. The sample was blood. CDR3 loop: CASSLAGEVEAFF. The CDR3 DNA reads as TGTGCCAGCAGCTTAGCGGGGGAAGTGGAAGCTTTCTTT.